The 14 T cell receptor beta chains given below trace back to one sample, sequenced in a study of T cells in Graves' hyperthyroidism and ophthalmopathy. RNA transcripts were the template for amplifying TCR beta CDR3 regions. When the TCR CDR3 underwent first-round RT-PCR, the HTBI primer set was used. TCRdb redid the calling of the multiplex PCR reads with MiXCR, one entry per CDR3 protein. The table shows roughly 400,000 distinct CDR3 sequences, with around an eighth occurring only once. The sequencing input was blood. Receptors originate from a man aged 50 or older with Graves' ophthalmopathy.

Notes on this clonotype: Just one base apart from a much larger clone, this may be a read error. The chain employs TRBV11-3 and TRBJ2-3, with a possible D match to TRBD1 (6 bases). V was shortened by 3 bases and J by 3 bases, with 13 bases between the two germline ends. The CDR3 contains 15 residues. Germline V CDR1 and CDR2: SGHNT, YENEEA. CDR3 loop: CASSLGAGQTDTQYF. CDR3 sequence (DNA): TGTGCCAGCAGCTTGGGGGCAGGGCAGACAGATACGCAGTATTTT.

This clonotype was picked up many times. The rearrangement uses TRBV15 and TRBJ1-1, with TRBD1 identical over 11 bases. The CDR3 has 14 residues. CDR1 is LNHNV, CDR2 YYDKDF, per germline (reference sequence). With V trimmed by 3 bases and J by 10 bases, 7 bases remained unmatched. In DNA, the CDR3 is TGTGCCACCAGCAGTGGAGGGACAGGGGGAAGAGCTTTCTTT. It yields the protein CATSSGGTGGRAFF.

There are many counts of this clonotype. This sequence joins TRBV6-1 and TRBJ2-2; 15 bases are a match to TRBD2. The germline V gene has CDR1 MNHNS and CDR2 SASEGT. This CDR3 spans 15 amino acids. The trim removed 6 bases at V and 6 bases at J, leaving 2 bases unmatched. CDR3 in amino acids: CASSRTSGRAGELFF. The CDR3 region has the DNA TGTGCCAGCAGCCGGACTAGCGGGAGGGCCGGGGAGCTGTTTTTT.

CDR3 region: CASSEFPQSTSTDTQYF. CDR3 coding DNA: TGTGCCAGCAGTGAATTCCCGCAGTCTACGAGCACAGATACGCAGTATTTT. V gene TRBV6-1 combines with J gene TRBJ2-3, with no clear D. The CDR3 totals 17 residues. The ends were cut back, 2 bases at V and 0 bases at J, with 15 bases in the middle. CDR1 and CDR2 from the germline V gene are MNHNS and SASEGT.

V is TRBV6-5 and J is TRBJ2-1; tentative D call: TRBD1 (5 bases). This CDR3 is built from 15 residues. The V and J ends lost 2 bases and 4 bases respectively, with 12 bases between them. Germline-derived CDR1 and CDR2 are MNHEY and SVGAGI. CDR3 nucleotides: TGTGCCAGCAGTTACGGCTTGGCAGGGTACAATGAGCAGTTCTTC. Its protein product is CASSYGLAGYNEQFF.

This clonotype showed up many times. The chain joins TRBV18 to TRBJ1-2; 7 nucleotides align to TRBD1. Unmatched junction bases numbered 3, after V lost 3 bases and J lost 5 bases. The germline CDR1 and CDR2 sequences are KGHSH and LQKENI. This CDR3 spans 13 amino acids. CDR3 sequence (DNA): TGTGCCAGCTCACCTACAGGGGCGTATGGCTACACCTTC. Translating gives CASSPTGAYGYTF. Full variable domain (remainder filled in from reference TRBV18 and TRBJ1-2): NAGVMQNPRHLVRRRGQEARLRCSPMKGHSHVYWYRQLPEEGLKFMVYLQKENIIDESGMPKERFSAEFPKEGPSILRIQQVVRGDSAAYFCASSPTGAYGYTFGSGTRLTVV.

Many counts were recorded for this clonotype. The chain joins TRBV5-1 to TRBJ2-7, with 9 bases lining up with TRBD1. The CDR3 extends over 15 amino acids. Germline lookup yields CDR1 SGHRS and CDR2 YFSETQ. J lost 5 bases, V lost 5 bases, and 11 bases had no gene match. CDR3 in DNA: TGCGCCAGCAGTAGCTCAGGGGACAGGGCCGACGAGCAGTACTTC. It codes for CASSSSGDRADEQYF.

This clonotype was seen a handful of times. The V and J genes are TRBV7-2 and TRBJ1-4; the D gene is possibly TRBD1 (5 bases). Germline CDR1 reads SGHTA; CDR2 reads FQGNSA. V dropped 7 bases and J dropped 8 bases, with 17 bases sitting between them. This CDR3 is 14 amino acids long. The DNA for the CDR3 is TGTGCCAGCACCTCCGGGTCCAGGGCGGAAAAACTGTTTTTT. Amino acids: CASTSGSRAEKLFF.

This clonotype was picked up a small number of times. This sequence joins TRBV5-1 and TRBJ2-7, with 10 bases aligning to TRBD2. CDR1 and CDR2 from the germline V gene are SGHRS and YFSETQ. V shed 9 bases and J 0 bases; nucleotides not matched to a gene: 9. CDR3 length: 15 amino acids. CDR3 sequence reads: CANNPGLARSYEQYF. The CDR3, as DNA: TGCGCCAACAATCCGGGACTAGCGCGCTCCTACGAGCAGTACTTC.

This chain connects TRBV7-6 to TRBJ1-2, with 12 bases fitting TRBD1. The CDR3 runs to 18 residues. Germline CDR1 is SGHVS and CDR2 is FNYEAQ. V was pared by 5 bases and J by 3 bases, with 13 bases of the junction left unmatched. The DNA of the CDR3 is TGTGCCAGCAGCCCCGGGACAGGGGGCGCGGAATACGACTATGGCTACACCTTC. Translating it yields CASSPGTGGAEYDYGYTF.

This clonotype was observed many times. The V gene is TRBV15, the J gene TRBJ1-1, with D perhaps TRBD1 (5 bases). The ends were cut back, 0 bases at V and 3 bases at J, with 11 bases in the middle. The CDR3 is 15 residues long. The germline V gene has CDR1 LNHNV and CDR2 YYDKDF (reference sequence). CDR3 DNA sequence: TGTGCCACCAGCAGAGATACTACAGGCGACACTGAAGCTTTCTTT. This codes for CATSRDTTGDTEAFF. Full variable domain (remainder filled in from reference TRBV15 and TRBJ1-1): DAMVIQNPRYQVTQFGKPVTLSCSQTLNHNVMYWYQQKSSQAPKLLFHYYDKDFNNEADTPDNFQSRRPNTSFCFLDIRSPGLGDTAMYLCATSRDTTGDTEAFFGQGTRLTVV.

This clonotype was observed many times. The J gene is TRBJ2-1, the V gene TRBV20-1; the D gene is possibly TRBD2 (5 bases). This CDR3 comprises 14 residues. V lost 6 bases, J lost 8 bases, and 20 bases lay in between. Germline CDR1 is DFQATT and CDR2 is SNEGSKA (reference sequence). The CDR3 reads CSAPDPSTRDEQFF. DNA of the CDR3: TGCAGTGCCCCAGACCCCAGCACTAGGGATGAGCAGTTCTTC.

This clonotype was seen repeatedly, ten times or more. The chain joins TRBV6-2 or TRBV6-3 to TRBJ2-7, with TRBD1 matching over 11 bases. Germline values: CDR1 MNHEY, CDR2 SVGEGT. Trimming removed 7 bases from V and 5 bases from J; junction bases left unmatched: 13. CDR3 size: 16 residues. CDR3 nucleotides: TGTGCCAGCACTCTAGTGCCCCAGGGACAGGGGGACGAGCAGTACTTC. Its translation is CASTLVPQGQGDEQYF.

The CDR3 spells CSARLAYEQYF. The CDR3 bases are TGCAGTGCTAGATTGGCTTACGAGCAGTACTTC. V and J are TRBV20-1 and TRBJ2-7; no clear D gene. The V gene lost 2 bases and the J gene lost 4 bases, with 6 bases spanning the gap. Per germline, CDR1 DFQATT and CDR2 SNEGSKA (reference sequence). The CDR3 contains 11 residues.